The 16 T cell receptor beta chains in this list originate from one sample, sequenced in a study of T cell changes during pregnancy in multiple sclerosis. Assay: immunoSEQ multiplex PCR; the TCRdb copy retains only in-frame clones and omits some. The sample consists of about 31,000 clones, about nine tenths of them appearing once. The source material was CD8+ T cells from peripheral blood mononuclear cells, sampled before pregnancy. These TCRs come from a female donor with multiple sclerosis, enrolled in a pregnancy study.

This clone was seen just once. This chain connects TRBV15 to TRBJ2-7; 8 nucleotides align to TRBD1. CDR1 is LNHNV and CDR2 is YYDKDF in the germline V gene (reference sequence). CDR3 length equals 13 residues. With V trimmed by 10 bases and J by 2 bases, 7 bases remained unmatched. CDR3 DNA sequence: TGTGCCATTAGAGGGACAGGAGCCTACGAGCAGTACTTC. Translating it yields CAIRGTGAYEQYF.

This CDR3 reads CAYSGLEETQYF. CDR3 DNA: TGTGCCTATAGCGGGCTCGAAGAGACCCAGTACTTC. V and J are TRBV30 and TRBJ2-5, with 7 nucleotides matching TRBD2. V trimming: 7 bases; J trimming: 3 bases; junction bases outside the gene matches: 5. CDR3 length equals 12 residues. Germline V gene data show CDR1 as GTSNPN and CDR2 as SVGIG (reference sequence).

V usage is TRBV7-3 and J usage is TRBJ2-1, with 9 bases lining up with TRBD1. V was clipped by 5 bases and J by 10 bases; unmatched bases: 15. CDR3 size: 16 residues. CDR1 and CDR2 from the germline V gene are SGHTA and FQGTGA. The CDR3 reads CASSPGTGSTLWEQFF. CDR3 nucleotides: TGTGCCAGCAGCCCAGGGACAGGGTCAACACTATGGGAGCAGTTCTTC.

The chain joins TRBV4-1 to TRBJ2-5; the D is unclear. With 2 bases removed from V and 4 bases from J, the gap between germline ends came to 8 bases. The CDR3 runs to 13 residues. CDR1 and CDR2 from the germline V gene are MGHRA and YSYEKL. The DNA of the CDR3 is TGCGCCAGCAGCCAATCTATTCTAGAGACCCAGTACTTC. Residues: CASSQSILETQYF.

The chain combines TRBV5-5 with TRBJ2-3; D is unresolved. V gave up 4 bases and J gave up 0 bases, with 6 bases separating them. There are 13 residues in the CDR3. CDR1 is SGHKS, CDR2 YYEKEE, per germline (reference sequence). The CDR3 loop reads CASSHLSTDTQYF. The CDR3 DNA follows: TGTGCCAGCAGCCACCTAAGCACAGATACGCAGTATTTT.

The sample holds one count of this clone. The V call is TRBV4-3, the J call TRBJ2-7; 10 bases are shared with TRBD1. Trimming removed 1 base from V and 3 bases from J; junction bases left unmatched: 9. CDR3 length: 17 amino acids. Looked up from germline, CDR1 is LGHNA and CDR2 is YSLEER. The CDR3 is CASSQGFGQGENYEQYF. The CDR3 DNA follows: TGCGCCAGCAGCCAAGGGTTCGGACAGGGGGAGAACTACGAGCAGTACTTC.

J is TRBJ2-3 and V is TRBV11-3, with D possibly matching TRBD1 (6 bases). The germline CDR1 and CDR2 sequences are SGHNT and YENEEA. The CDR3 is made up of 15 amino acids. The V and J ends lost 4 bases and 0 bases respectively, with 11 bases between them. CDR3 nucleotides: TGTGCCAGCAGCTCCGGGACATCTAGCACAGATACGCAGTATTTT. It yields the protein CASSSGTSSTDTQYF.

V and J are TRBV6-6 and TRBJ1-2; 7 positions agree with TRBD1. The V gene's germline CDR1 is MNHNY and CDR2 SVGAGI (reference sequence). The CDR3 has 15 amino acids. V shed 5 bases, J shed 2 bases, and the junction held 8 bases outside the gene matches. CDR3 DNA sequence: TGTGCCAGCAGTCCCGGACAGGACCAGAACTATGGCTACACCTTC. Translated, it gives CASSPGQDQNYGYTF.

This chain joins TRBV19 and TRBJ2-7; D ambiguous. CDR1 LNHDA and CDR2 SQIVND come from the germline V gene (reference sequence). Trimming removed 6 bases at V and 7 bases at J, with 13 bases between. This CDR3 has 12 amino acids. In nucleotides, the CDR3 is TGTGCCAGTAGCCAACACCCCGGGGAGCAGTACTTC. Its protein is CASSQHPGEQYF.

The chain joins TRBV5-1 to TRBJ2-1; 7 bases match TRBD2. This CDR3 spans 14 amino acids. Germline V gene data show CDR1 as SGHRS and CDR2 as YFSETQ. V was clipped by 0 bases and J by 5 bases; unmatched bases: 2. The DNA for the CDR3 is TGCGCCAGCAGCTTGGTGGCGGGGGACAATGAGCAGTTCTTC. This sequence encodes CASSLVAGDNEQFF. The variable domain in full, completed from reference TRBV5-1 and TRBJ2-1, reads KAGVTQTPRYLIKTRGQQVTLSCSPISGHRSVSWYQQTPGQGLQFLFEYFSETQRNKGNFPGRFSGRQFSNSRSEMNVSTLELGDSALYLCASSLVAGDNEQFFGPGTRLTVL.

This chain joins TRBV7-9 and TRBJ1-2, with TRBD1 matching 8 bases. Germline CDR1 SEHNR, CDR2 FQNEAQ (reference sequence). With 1 base clipped from V and 8 bases from J, the junction kept 6 bases outside the gene matches. The CDR3 spans 14 residues. The CDR3 region has the DNA TGTGCCAGCAGCTTAGGGACAGGGCAAAAGGGCTACACCTTC. It is translated as CASSLGTGQKGYTF.

The rearrangement links TRBV27 to TRBJ2-7; TRBD2 is a possible D gene (6 bases). V was cut by 5 bases and J by 5 bases, with 13 bases left in between. Germline V gene sequence: CDR1 MNHEY, CDR2 SMNVEV (reference sequence). The CDR3 has 13 residues. This chain's CDR3 is CASSPNWGDEQYF. The CDR3 region has the DNA TGTGCCAGCAGTCCCAATTGGGGGGACGAGCAGTACTTC.

This rearrangement joins TRBV2 to TRBJ2-7; the D gene is possibly TRBD2 (5 bases). Trimming left V 4 bases short and J 2 bases short, with 6 bases between. The CDR3 has 12 residues. From germline, CDR1 is SNHLY and CDR2 FYNNEI. The chain's CDR3 is CASSGETYEQYF. Written as DNA, the CDR3 is TGTGCCAGCAGTGGGGAGACCTACGAGCAGTACTTC.

In DNA, the CDR3 is TGTGCCAGCAGCTTGGGGGGAGCCTACAATGAGCAGTTCTTC. Amino acid sequence: CASSLGGAYNEQFF. V usage is TRBV11-2 and J usage is TRBJ2-1, with D perhaps matching TRBD2 (6 bases). With 3 bases removed from V and 2 bases from J, the gap between germline ends came to 8 bases. This CDR3 spans 14 amino acids. The germline gives CDR1 SGHAT, CDR2 FQNNGV.

This chain connects TRBV6-1 to TRBJ2-2; D is undetermined. Per germline, CDR1 MNHNS and CDR2 SASEGT. The V end lost 4 bases, the J end lost 3 bases, and 9 bases lay between the germline ends. The CDR3 runs to 14 residues. CDR3 sequence reads: CASSGDQDTGELFF. CDR3 DNA: TGTGCCAGCAGTGGCGACCAGGACACCGGGGAGCTGTTTTTT.

J is TRBJ2-6 and V is TRBV25-1, with a tentative D call TRBD1 (5 bases). CDR3 length equals 16 residues. CDR1 is MGHDK and CDR2 is SYGVNS in the germline V gene. Deletions cut 0 bases from V and 0 bases from J, with 6 bases between. The CDR3 sequence: CASSEYRVSGANVLTF. In DNA form, the CDR3 reads TGTGCCAGCAGTGAATACAGGGTCTCTGGGGCCAACGTCCTGACTTTC.